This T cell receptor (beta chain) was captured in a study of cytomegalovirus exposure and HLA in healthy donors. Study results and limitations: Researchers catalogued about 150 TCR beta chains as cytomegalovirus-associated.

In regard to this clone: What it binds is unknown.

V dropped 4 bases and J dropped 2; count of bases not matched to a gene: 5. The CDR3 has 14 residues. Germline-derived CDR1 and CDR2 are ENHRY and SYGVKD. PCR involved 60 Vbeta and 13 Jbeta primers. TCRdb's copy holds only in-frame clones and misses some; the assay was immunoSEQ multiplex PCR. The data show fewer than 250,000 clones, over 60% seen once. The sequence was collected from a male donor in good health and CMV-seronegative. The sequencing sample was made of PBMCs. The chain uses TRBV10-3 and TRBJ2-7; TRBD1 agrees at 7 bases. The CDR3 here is CAISGRQGPYEQYF. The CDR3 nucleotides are TGTGCCATCAGTGGGAGACAGGGCCCCTACGAGCAGTACTTC.